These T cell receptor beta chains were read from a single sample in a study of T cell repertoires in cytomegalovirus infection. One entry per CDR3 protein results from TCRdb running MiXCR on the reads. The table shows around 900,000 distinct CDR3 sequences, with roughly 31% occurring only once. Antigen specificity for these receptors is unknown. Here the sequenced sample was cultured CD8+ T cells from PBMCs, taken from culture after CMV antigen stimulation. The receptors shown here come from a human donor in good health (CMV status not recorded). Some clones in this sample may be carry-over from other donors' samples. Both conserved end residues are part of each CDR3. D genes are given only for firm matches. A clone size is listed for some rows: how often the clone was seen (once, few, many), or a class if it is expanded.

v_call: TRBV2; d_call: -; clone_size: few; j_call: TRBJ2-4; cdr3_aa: CASKSGGFAKNIQYF; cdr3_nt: TGTGCCAGCAAGAGTGGGGGTTTTGCCAAAAACATTCAGTACTTC
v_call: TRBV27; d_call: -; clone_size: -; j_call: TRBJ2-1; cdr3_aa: CASSSDGSNEQFF; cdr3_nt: TGTGCCAGCAGTTCGGACGGTTCCAATGAGCAGTTCTTC
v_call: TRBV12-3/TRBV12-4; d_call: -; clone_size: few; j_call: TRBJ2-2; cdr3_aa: CASSLGGFTGELFF; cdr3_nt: TGTGCCAGCAGTTTAGGGGGGTTCACCGGGGAGCTGTTTTTT
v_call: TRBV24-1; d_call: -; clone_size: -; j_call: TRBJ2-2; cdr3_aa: CATSLRRGTGELFF; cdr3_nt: TGTGCCACCAGTCTTAGGAGGGGAACCGGGGAGCTGTTTTTT
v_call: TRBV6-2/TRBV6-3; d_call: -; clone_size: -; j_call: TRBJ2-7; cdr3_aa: CASSFPSTVPYEQYF; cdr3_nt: TGTGCCAGCAGTTTCCCTTCGACAGTTCCCTACGAGCAGTACTTC
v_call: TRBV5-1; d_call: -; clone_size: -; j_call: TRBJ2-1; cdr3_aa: CASSSPPGATSHEQFF; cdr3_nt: TGCGCCAGCAGCTCACCCCCCGGGGCCACCTCCCATGAGCAGTTCTTC
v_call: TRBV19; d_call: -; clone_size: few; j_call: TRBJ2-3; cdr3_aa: CASSIGQRTDTQYF; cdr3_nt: TGTGCCAGTAGTATTGGACAACGCACAGATACGCAGTATTTT
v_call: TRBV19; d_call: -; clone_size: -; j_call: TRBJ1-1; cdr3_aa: CASSIDRWGGRDTEAFF; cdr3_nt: TGTGCCAGTAGTATAGATCGTTGGGGCGGTCGGGACACTGAAGCTTTCTTT
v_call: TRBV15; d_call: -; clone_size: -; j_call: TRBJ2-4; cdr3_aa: CATSTPEDLMETKNIQYF; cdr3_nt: TGTGCCACCAGCACCCCTGAGGACCTAATGGAGACCAAAAACATTCAGTACTTC
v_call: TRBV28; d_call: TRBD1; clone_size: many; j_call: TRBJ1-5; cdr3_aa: CASSGRQGSNQPQHF; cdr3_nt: TGTGCCAGCAGTGGAAGACAGGGTAGCAATCAGCCCCAGCATTTT
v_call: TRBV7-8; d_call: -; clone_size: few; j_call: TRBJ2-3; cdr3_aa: CASSLVVGGLYTDTQYF; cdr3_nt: TGTGCCAGCAGCTTAGTCGTGGGGGGGCTTTATACAGATACGCAGTATTTT
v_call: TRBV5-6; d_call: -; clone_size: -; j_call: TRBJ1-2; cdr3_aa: CASSFGAGIGYTF; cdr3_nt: -
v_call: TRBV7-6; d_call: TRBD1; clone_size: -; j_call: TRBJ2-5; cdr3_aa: CASSFTPQGAFQETQYF; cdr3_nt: TGTGCCAGCAGCTTCACCCCCCAGGGGGCTTTCCAAGAGACCCAGTACTTC
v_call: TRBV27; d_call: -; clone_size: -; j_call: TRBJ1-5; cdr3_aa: CTSSLRGGPYSNQPQHF; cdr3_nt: TGTACCAGCAGTCTTCGGGGAGGGCCTTATAGCAATCAGCCCCAGCATTTT
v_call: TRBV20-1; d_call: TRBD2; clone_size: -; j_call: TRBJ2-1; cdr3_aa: CSARSGLAGGGNEQFF; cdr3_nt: TGCAGTGCTAGGTCGGGACTAGCGGGGGGGGGCAATGAGCAGTTCTTC
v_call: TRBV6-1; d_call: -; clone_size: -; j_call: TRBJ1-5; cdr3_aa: CASRMGGSQPQHF; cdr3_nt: TGTGCCAGCAGAATGGGGGGAAGCCAGCCCCAGCATTTT
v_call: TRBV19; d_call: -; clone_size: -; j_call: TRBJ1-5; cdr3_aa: CASTVGFHSNQPQHF; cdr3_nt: TGTGCCAGTACGGTGGGGTTCCATAGCAATCAGCCCCAGCATTTT
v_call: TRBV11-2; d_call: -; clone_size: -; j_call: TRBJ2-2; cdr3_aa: CASSYLSGPGELFF; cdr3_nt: TGTGCCAGCAGCTACCTCAGCGGTCCCGGGGAGCTGTTTTTT
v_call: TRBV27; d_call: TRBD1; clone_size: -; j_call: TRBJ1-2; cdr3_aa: CATSPEGTGGYYGYTF; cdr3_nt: TGTGCCACCAGTCCCGAAGGGACAGGGGGCTACTATGGCTACACCTTC
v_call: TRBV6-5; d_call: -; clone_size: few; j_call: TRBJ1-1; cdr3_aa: CASSYWGPLMNTEAFF; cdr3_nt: TGTGCCAGCAGTTACTGGGGGCCCCTCATGAACACTGAAGCTTTCTTT
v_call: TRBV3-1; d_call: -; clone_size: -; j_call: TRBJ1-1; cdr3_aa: CASSHTRAVEGFF; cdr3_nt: TGTGCCAGCAGCCATACACGGGCTGTGGAAGGTTTCTTT
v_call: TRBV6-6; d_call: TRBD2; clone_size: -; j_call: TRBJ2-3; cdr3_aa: CASSYSTSGSTDTQYF; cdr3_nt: TGTGCCAGCAGTTACTCGACTAGCGGTAGCACAGATACGCAGTATTTT
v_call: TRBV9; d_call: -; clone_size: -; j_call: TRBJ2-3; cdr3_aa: CASSVGQQRGYTDTQYF; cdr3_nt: TGTGCCAGCAGCGTGGGACAGCAGCGGGGGTACACAGATACGCAGTATTTT
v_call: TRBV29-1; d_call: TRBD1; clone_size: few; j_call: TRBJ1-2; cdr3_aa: CSVKGQGVSARGYTF; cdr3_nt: TGCAGCGTTAAGGGACAGGGGGTATCGGCGAGGGGCTACACCTTC